This T cell receptor beta chain comes out of a study of shared clonotypes between healthy human individuals. The wider study: Ranging from 18 to 49 in age, donors were a couple of women and a few men.

A CD45RA-negative memory subset and a CD45RA+ naive subset were separated from the CD4+ cells. Germline assignment: CDR1 GTSNPN and CDR2 SVGIG (reference sequence). V was clipped by 3 bases and J by 4 bases; unmatched bases: 1. The CDR3 length is 13 residues. At a deep level, the assay was run. Clones were sequenced by immunoSEQ multiplex PCR, and TCRdb holds only the in-frame ones, with some missing. The repertoire consists of about 2 million clones, with 90% to 95% occurring once and the leading ten covering 0.13%. The receptor was isolated from a man between 18 and 29 years old in good health. The J gene is TRBJ1-2, the V gene TRBV30, with TRBD1 matching 11 bases. The sequenced sample was naive CD4+ T cells sorted from blood. Specified subset: CD45RA+ positively selected. In nucleotides, the CDR3 is TGTGCCTGGAGGGGACAGGGGGGCTATGGCTACACCTTC. Translating it yields CAWRGQGGYGYTF.